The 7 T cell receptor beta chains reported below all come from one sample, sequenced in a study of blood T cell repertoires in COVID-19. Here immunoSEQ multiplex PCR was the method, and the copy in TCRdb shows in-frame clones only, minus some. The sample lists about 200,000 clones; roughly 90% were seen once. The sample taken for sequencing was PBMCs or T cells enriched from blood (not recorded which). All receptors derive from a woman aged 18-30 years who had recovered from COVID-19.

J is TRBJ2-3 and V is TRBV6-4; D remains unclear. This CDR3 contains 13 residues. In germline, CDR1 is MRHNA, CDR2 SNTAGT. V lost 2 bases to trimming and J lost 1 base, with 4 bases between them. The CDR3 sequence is CASSDAGTDTQYF. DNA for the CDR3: TGTGCCAGCAGTGACGCGGGCACAGATACGCAGTATTTT.

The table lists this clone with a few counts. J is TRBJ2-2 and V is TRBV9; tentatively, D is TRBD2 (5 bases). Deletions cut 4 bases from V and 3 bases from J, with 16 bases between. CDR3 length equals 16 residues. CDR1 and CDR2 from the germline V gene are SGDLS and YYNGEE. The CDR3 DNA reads TGTGCCAGCAGCCCTACCGACTATATTTACACCGGGGAGCTGTTTTTT. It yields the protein CASSPTDYIYTGELFF.

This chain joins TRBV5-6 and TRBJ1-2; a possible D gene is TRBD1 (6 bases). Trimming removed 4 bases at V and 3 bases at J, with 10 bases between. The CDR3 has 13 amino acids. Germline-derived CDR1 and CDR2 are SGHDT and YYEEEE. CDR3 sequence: CASSPPGDYGYTF. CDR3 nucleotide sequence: TGTGCCAGCAGCCCGCCAGGGGACTATGGCTACACCTTC.

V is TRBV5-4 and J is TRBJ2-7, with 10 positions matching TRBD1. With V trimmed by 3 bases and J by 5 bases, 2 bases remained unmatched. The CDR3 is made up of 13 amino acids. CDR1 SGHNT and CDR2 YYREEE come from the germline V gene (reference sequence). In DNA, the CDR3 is TGTGCCAGCAGCTCCGGACAGGGGGACGAGCAGTACTTC. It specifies CASSSGQGDEQYF.

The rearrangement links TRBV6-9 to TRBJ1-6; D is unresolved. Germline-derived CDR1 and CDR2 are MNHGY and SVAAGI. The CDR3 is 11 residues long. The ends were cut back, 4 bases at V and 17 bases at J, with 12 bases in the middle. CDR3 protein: CASSSYRGFHF. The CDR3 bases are TGTGCCAGCAGTTCATACCGGGGATTCCACTTT.

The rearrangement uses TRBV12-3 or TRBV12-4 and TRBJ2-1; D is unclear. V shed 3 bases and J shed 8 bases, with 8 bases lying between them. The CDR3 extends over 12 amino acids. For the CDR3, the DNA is TGTGCCAGCAGTTTCTCAGTCGATGAGCAGTTCTTC. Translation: CASSFSVDEQFF.

In nucleotides, the CDR3 is TGTGCCAGCAGTTCGGGACAGGGACCTGCCTACGAGCAGTACTTC. Protein sequence: CASSSGQGPAYEQYF. The chain has TRBV28 and TRBJ2-7; 9 bases are shared with TRBD1. The J segment lost 2 bases and the V segment lost 4 bases, leaving 6 bases of the junction unmatched. The CDR3 is made up of 15 amino acids. Germline V gives CDR1 MDHEN, CDR2 SYDVKM. The variable domain in full, completed from reference TRBV28 and TRBJ2-7, reads DVKVTQSSRYLVKRTGEKVFLECVQDMDHENMFWYRQDPGLGLRLIYFSYDVKMKEKGDIPEGYSVSREKKERFSLILESASTNQTSMYLCASSSGQGPAYEQYFGPGTRLTVT.